These 27 T cell receptor beta chains share one sample of origin, sequenced in a study of CD8+ T cells in alopecia areata. Once RNA had been extracted, it was reverse transcribed into cDNA to act as the sequencing template. The protocol was immunoSEQ multiplex PCR, while the TCRdb copy is restricted to in-frame clones and leaves out a portion. In total the sample includes under 350,000 clones, none of them seen once. Pooled cells of cutaneous lymph node origin were sorted on CD4, CD8alpha, NKG2D, NKG2ACE and other markers. The sample taken for sequencing was CD4+ T cells sorted from a lymph node. These receptors were obtained from a C3H/HeJ mouse with alopecia areata. MHC haplotype of the mouse line: H2-k.

This clone has a handful of counts. Gene names are the mouse ones. The DNA ends 4 residues before the CDR3 does, and the rest of the CDR3 is filled in from the germline J gene. This sequence joins TRBV5 and TRBJ2-3; 9 bases align to TRBD2. V dropped 1 base and J dropped 1; count of bases not matched to a gene: 0. Germline loops: CDR1 LGHNA, CDR2 YNLKQL (reference sequence). The CDR3 is made up of 15 amino acids. The CDR3 is CASSQGDWGAETLYF. Partial CDR3 DNA: TGTGCCAGCAGCCAAGGGGACTGGGGTGCAGAA.

This clone came up a few times. The genes and germline here are from mouse. The sequenced fragment ends 4 residues before the CDR3 boundary, so the rest is inferred from the germline J gene. The chain combines TRBV13-3 with TRBJ2-7; TRBD1 aligns across 7 bases. The CDR3 has 12 amino acids. The V gene's germline CDR1 is NNHDY and CDR2 SYVADS. CDR3: CASSIQGYEQYF. The DNA read from the CDR3 is TGTGCCAGCAGTATACAGGGGTAT.

For this clone: Mouse germline and gene names are used. The read falls 4 residues short of the CDR3 end, and the missing part is taken from the germline J gene. V usage is TRBV13-1 and J usage is TRBJ2-1, with D perhaps matching TRBD1 (6 bases). V gave up 0 bases and J gave up 0 bases, with 10 bases separating them. The germline CDR1 and CDR2 sequences are NSHNY and SYGAGN. This CDR3 is 16 amino acids long. The part of the CDR3 DNA that was read is TGTGCCAGCAGTGATGCAGAGGGGGTTAACTATGCT. This codes for CASSDAEGVNYA. The entire CDR3 protein is CASSDAEGVNYAEQFF.

Comments on this clone: Mouse gene names and germline throughout. The CDR3 end is not reached by the read, which stops 4 residues before it; the germline J gene fills it in. The gene calls are TRBV14 and TRBJ2-5, with 11 bases fitting TRBD2. CDR1 and CDR2 (germline): SGHDT, FRDEAV. The CDR3 spans 14 residues. The sequenced part of the CDR3 DNA is TGTGCCAGCAGTGCGACTGGGGGGGACGAC. It translates to CASSATGGDD. The entire CDR3 protein is CASSATGGDDTQYF.

In the case of this clone: Mouse names are used for the genes. The observed sequence ends 4 residues before the CDR3 terminus, with the missing tail filled in from the germline J gene. Other DNA sequences in the sample encode the same CDR3. This chain links TRBV13-1 with TRBJ1-1; TRBD1 agrees at 7 bases. The CDR3 has 14 amino acids. From germline, CDR1 is NSHNY and CDR2 SYGAGN. Trimming at V came to 0 bases and at J to 1 base, leaving 0 bases not matched to a gene. The part of the CDR3 DNA that was read is TGTGCCAGCAGTGATGACAGGGGAAACACA. It yields the protein CASSDDRGNT. The whole CDR3 sequence reads CASSDDRGNTEVFF.

This clone has more than one count but fewer than ten. All gene names here are mouse names. The read halts 4 residues ahead of the CDR3 end, with the missing end drawn from the germline J gene. This chain uses TRBV17 with TRBJ2-5; 7 bases fit TRBD2. Germline CDR1 and CDR2: MNHDT and YYDKIL. CDR3 length: 15 amino acids. The chain's CDR3 is CASSRSGGGKDTQYF. The DNA read from the CDR3 is TGTGCTAGCAGTAGATCGGGGGGGGGAAAAGAC.

This clone was seen a handful of times. Gene names refer to mouse genes. The sequence runs out 4 residues before the end of the CDR3; the remainder is reconstructed from the germline J gene. The V and J genes are TRBV5 and TRBJ2-2; D not certain. The CDR3 has 14 residues. V gave up 3 bases and J gave up 1 base, with 6 bases separating them. Germline V gives CDR1 LGHNA, CDR2 YNLKQL (reference sequence). CDR3 bases read: TGTGCCAGCAGCCAGCACAGAAACACCGGG. Amino acids: CASSQHRNTG. The whole CDR3 reads CASSQHRNTGQLYF.

This clone was counted a few times. Gene names refer to mouse genes. The read is 3 residues too short to cover the CDR3 end, so that end is filled in from the germline J gene. The chain links TRBV13-2 to TRBJ1-6; a weak D match, TRBD1 (6 bases). TRBJ1-6 is known as an ORF, though its function is uncertain. Germline CDR1 reads NNHNN; CDR2 reads SYGAGS (reference sequence). This CDR3 is built from 15 residues. The ends were cut back, 1 base at V and 7 bases at J, with 12 bases in the middle. CDR3 region: CASGDRGAGNSPLYF. CDR3 DNA (partial): TGTGCCAGCGGTGATCGGGGGGCGGGGAATTCGCCC.

This clone has more than one count but fewer than ten. Gene names and germline match the mouse. With the read ending 4 residues before the CDR3 end, the germline J gene is used to fill in that end. J is TRBJ1-1 and V is TRBV13-3; possible D gene TRBD1, 5 bases. The CDR3 consists of 13 residues. Germline assignment: CDR1 NNHDY and CDR2 SYVADS. Trimming took 7 bases from V and 4 from J, leaving 14 bases between them. The covered CDR3 bases are TGTGCCAGCTCCCGGCCAGGGAGCACA. Its translation: CASSRPGST. In full, the CDR3 reads CASSRPGSTEVFF.

This clone was counted between two and nine times. Genes here carry mouse names. The missing CDR3 end, 4 residues past where the read stops, is filled in from the germline J gene. V and J are TRBV1 and TRBJ2-1; no reliable D call. Looked up from germline, CDR1 is NSQYPW and CDR2 is LRSPGD (reference sequence). The length of the CDR3 is 12 residues. CDR3 sequence: CTCSAARAEQFF. CDR3 DNA (partial): TGCACCTGCAGTGCAGCCAGGGCT.

Notes on this clone: Here the gene names and germline are mouse. The read terminates 4 residues ahead of where the CDR3 ends, so the germline J gene completes it. The chain joins TRBV13-3 to TRBJ2-2, with TRBD1 as a possible D gene (5 bases). Germline lookup yields CDR1 NNHDY and CDR2 SYVADS. The CDR3 length is 14 residues. Between the trimmed V and J ends, which lost 2 bases and 4 bases, there was a span of 9 bases. The sequenced CDR3 bases are TGTGCCAGCAGTGACAGGGCGGGCACCGGG. Encoded protein: CASSDRAGTG. The CDR3 reads in full as CASSDRAGTGQLYF.

With respect to this clone: Gene names are the mouse ones. The read finishes 4 residues shy of the CDR3 end, and the germline J gene is used to complete it. The rearrangement uses TRBV19 and TRBJ1-2, with TRBD1 matching 12 bases. This CDR3 is 16 amino acids long. In germline, CDR1 is FNHDT, CDR2 SITEND (reference sequence). The ends lost 4 bases at V and 0 bases at J; junction bases unmatched: 4. The CDR3 spells CASSRDRGPSNSDYTF. CDR3 DNA (partial): TGTGCCAGCAGTCGGGACAGGGGGCCTTCAAACTCC.

Points on this clone: The gene names here belong to mouse. The missing CDR3 end, 4 residues past where the read stops, is filled in from the germline J gene. The chain couples TRBV5 to TRBJ2-7; D might be TRBD1 (6 bases). The length of the CDR3 is 15 residues. CDR1 is LGHNA, CDR2 YNLKQL, per germline (reference sequence). CDR3 DNA (partial): TGTGCCAGCAGCCAAGATGGAAGGGGGAGGGAT. This encodes CASSQDGRGRD. The entire CDR3 sequence reads CASSQDGRGRDEQYF.

In regard to this clone: The genes and germline here are from mouse. The read terminates 4 residues ahead of where the CDR3 ends, so the germline J gene completes it. The chain joins TRBV31 to TRBJ2-1; 8 nucleotides align to TRBD1. This CDR3 has 11 amino acids. The germline CDR1 and CDR2 sequences are GKSSPN and SITVG. CDR3 protein: CGQGAYAEQFF. Incomplete CDR3 DNA: TGTGGCCAGGGGGCTTATGCT.

This clone was observed a few times. Mouse gene names apply. Coverage ceases 4 residues before the CDR3 finishes, and the germline J gene fills in the end. V usage is TRBV17 and J usage is TRBJ2-5; 10 nucleotides align to TRBD2. Germline CDR1 is MNHDT and CDR2 is YYDKIL. This CDR3 region has 15 residues. After removal of 2 bases from V and 2 bases from J, the junction contained 1 base not matched to a gene. The CDR3 DNA, read in part, is TGTGCTAGCAGTAGAACTGGGGGGGTCCAAGAC. Amino acid sequence: CASSRTGGVQD. Given in full, the CDR3 is CASSRTGGVQDTQYF.

About this clone: Mouse gene names apply. The DNA ends 4 residues before the CDR3 does, and the rest of the CDR3 is filled in from the germline J gene. The chain couples TRBV13-1 to TRBJ2-2; maybe TRBD1 (5 bases). Germline CDR1 and CDR2: NSHNY and SYGAGN. V gave up 3 bases and J gave up 5 bases, with 8 bases separating them. This CDR3 region has 13 residues. CDR3 protein: CASSGRGTGQLYF. The part of the CDR3 DNA that was read is TGTGCCAGCAGTGGGAGGGGAACCGGG.

In this sample, this clone turned up a few times. Mouse gene names apply. Read data end 4 residues before the CDR3 end; the end is taken from the germline J gene. The chain combines TRBV19 with TRBJ1-4; D ambiguous. The CDR3 covers 13 residues. CDR1 is FNHDT and CDR2 is SITEND in the germline V gene (reference sequence). The covered CDR3 bases are TGTGCCAGCAGTTCCCTCGACTTCGAA. Translated, it gives CASSSLDFE. The CDR3 as a whole reads CASSSLDFERLFF.

This clone has only a few counts. Mouse germline and gene names are used. The read stops 4 residues short of the end of the CDR3; the missing end is completed from the germline J gene. This rearrangement joins TRBV13-2 to TRBJ2-1, with 11 bases that match TRBD2. Trimming at V came to 2 bases and at J to 6 bases, leaving 4 bases not matched to a gene. CDR1 and CDR2 (germline): NNHNN, SYGAGS (reference sequence). The CDR3 has 15 amino acids. CDR3 residues: CASGEGLGGFAEQFF. CDR3 bases read: TGTGCCAGCGGTGAAGGACTGGGGGGATTTGCT.

A word on this clone: Mouse names are used for the genes. The read stops 4 residues short of the end of the CDR3; the missing end is completed from the germline J gene. The V call is TRBV19, the J call TRBJ2-3; 8 bases are a match to TRBD1. Per the germline V gene, CDR1 is FNHDT and CDR2 is SITEND (reference sequence). This CDR3 is 15 amino acids long. Trimming cost V 4 bases and J 1 base; bases outside gene matches: 5. CDR3 region: CASSYTGGGAETLYF. The sequenced part of the CDR3 DNA is TGTGCCAGCAGTTATACAGGGGGTGGTGCAGAA.

Remarks on this clone: Gene labels here are mouse ones. Read sequence stops 4 residues before the CDR3 end, and the germline J gene provides the missing end. This sequence joins TRBV1 and TRBJ2-4, with D perhaps matching TRBD2 (7 bases). Looked up from germline, CDR1 is NSQYPW and CDR2 is LRSPGD (reference sequence). CDR3 length: 15 amino acids. The CDR3 spells CTCSAERGAGNTLYF. The covered CDR3 bases are TGCACCTGCAGTGCAGAAAGGGGGGCAGGGAAC. The whole variable domain, remainder taken from reference TRBV1 and TRBJ2-4, is VTLLEQNPRWRLVPRGQAVNLRCILKNSQYPWMSWYQQDLQKQLQWLFTLRSPGDKEVKSLPGADYLATRVTDTELRLQVANMSQGRTLYCTCSAERGAGNTLYFGAGTRLSVL.

This clone occurred a few times. All gene names here are mouse names. The read terminates 4 residues before the CDR3 end, so the remaining end is supplied by the germline J gene. Additional DNA sequences in this sample encode the identical CDR3. The J gene is TRBJ2-3, the V gene TRBV13-3, with a tentative D call TRBD1 (5 bases). CDR3 length equals 14 residues. V was pared by 0 bases and J by 3 bases, with 8 bases between. Germline V CDR1 and CDR2: NNHDY, SYVADS. CDR3 sequence: CASSDGQGAETLYF. The sequenced CDR3 bases are TGTGCCAGCAGTGATGGGCAGGGCGCAGAA.

The sample holds a few counts of this clone. Any gene name here is a mouse gene name. Coverage ceases 4 residues before the CDR3 finishes, and the germline J gene fills in the end. This sample also contains other DNA sequences that code for the same CDR3. The chain uses TRBV13-2 and TRBJ2-5, with 8 bases identical to TRBD2. CDR1 and CDR2 (germline): NNHNN, SYGAGS (reference sequence). This CDR3 has 14 amino acids. The DNA read from the CDR3 is TGTGCCAGCGGTGATGCTGGGGGGAGGGAC. Its protein is CASGDAGGRD. The whole CDR3 is CASGDAGGRDTQYF.

Worth noting for this clone: The listed genes are named as in mouse. The read finishes 4 residues shy of the CDR3 end, and the germline J gene is used to complete it. The chain has TRBV13-1 and TRBJ2-5; maybe TRBD1 (7 bases). Germline CDR1 NSHNY, CDR2 SYGAGN. This CDR3 has 12 residues. CDR3 region: CASSPGGDTQYF. The CDR3 bases that were read are TGTGCCAGCAGTCCAGGGGGGGAC.

This clone was seen a few times. Gene and germline names: mouse. The read ends 4 residues shy of where the CDR3 ends; the end is completed using the germline J gene. The chain is built from TRBV13-3 and TRBJ2-3, with D possibly being TRBD2 (5 bases). Germline assignment: CDR1 NNHDY and CDR2 SYVADS. V lost 6 bases and J lost 0, with 8 bases in between. The CDR3 is made up of 13 amino acids. The DNA read from the CDR3 is TGTGCCAGCACCTGGGAGAGTGCAGAA. This sequence encodes CASTWESAE. The complete CDR3 reads CASTWESAETLYF.

For this clone: Germline and genes: mouse. The read ends 4 residues early relative to the CDR3; the germline J gene fills the gap. The chain joins TRBV19 to TRBJ1-1, with a possible D match to TRBD1 (6 bases). The CDR3 is 12 residues long. CDR1 and CDR2 (germline): FNHDT, SITEND (reference sequence). The part of the CDR3 DNA that was read is TGTGCCAGCAGTATAAACAGGGAA. Its translation is CASSINRE. The full CDR3 is CASSINREEVFF.

As concerns this clone: The listed genes are named as in mouse. The CDR3 end falls 4 residues outside the read, so it is completed with the germline J gene. Other DNA sequences within the sample encode an identical CDR3. The chain recombines TRBV13-3 with TRBJ2-3; 7 positions agree with TRBD1. CDR3 length: 12 residues. The germline V gene has CDR1 NNHDY and CDR2 SYVADS. The V and J ends lost 10 bases and 0 bases, in that order; junction bases with no gene match: 2. The covered CDR3 bases are TGTGCCCGACAGGGAAGTGCAGAA. It yields the protein CARQGSAE. The full CDR3 reads CARQGSAETLYF.

Only a few counts were recorded for this clone. Mouse germline and gene names are used. The DNA ends 4 residues before the CDR3 does, and the rest of the CDR3 is filled in from the germline J gene. This chain uses TRBV1 with TRBJ2-4, with a possible D match to TRBD1 (6 bases). The CDR3 sequence is 15 residues long. From germline, CDR1 is NSQYPW and CDR2 LRSPGD (reference sequence). The CDR3 loop reads CTCSAPTGRGNTLYF. The DNA read from the CDR3 is TGCACCTGCAGTGCCCCCACAGGGAGGGGAAAC.